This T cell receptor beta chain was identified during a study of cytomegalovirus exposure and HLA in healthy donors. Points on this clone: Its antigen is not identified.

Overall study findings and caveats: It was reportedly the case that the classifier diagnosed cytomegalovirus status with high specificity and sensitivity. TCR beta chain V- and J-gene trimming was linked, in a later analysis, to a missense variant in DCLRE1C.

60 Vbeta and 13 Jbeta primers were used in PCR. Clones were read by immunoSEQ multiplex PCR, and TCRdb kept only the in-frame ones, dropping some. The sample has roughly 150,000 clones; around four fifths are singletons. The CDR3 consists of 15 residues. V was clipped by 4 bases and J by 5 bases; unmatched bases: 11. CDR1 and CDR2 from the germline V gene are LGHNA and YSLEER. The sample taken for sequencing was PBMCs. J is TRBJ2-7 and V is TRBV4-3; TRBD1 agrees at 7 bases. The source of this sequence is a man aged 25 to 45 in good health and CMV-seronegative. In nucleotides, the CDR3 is TGCGCCAGCAGCCCCACAGACAGGGCGGCCCACGAGCAGTACTTC. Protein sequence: CASSPTDRAAHEQYF.